This T cell receptor beta chain was recovered during a study of shared clonotypes between healthy human individuals. Study results and caveats: The sampled material consisted only of blood, and tissue repertoires are likely to differ. Generally, naive subsets (rather than memory subsets) showed larger estimated richness.

Of note for this clone: The antigen remains unidentified.

Positive CCR7 selection of CD45RO-negative cells yielded the naive CD8 cells, and terminally differentiated effector memory CD45RA+ cells were excluded. Replicate PCRs for sorted subsets used approximately 220 ng DNA; this equaled around 28,000 T cell genomes. Repertoires were generated with immunoSEQ multiplex PCR, while TCRdb's copy carries only in-frame clones and drops some. In the table there are some 580,000 clones, 95% to 98% of which are singletons. The CDR3 runs to 15 residues. The V gene lost 4 bases and the J gene lost 1 base, with 11 bases spanning the gap. CDR1 and CDR2 from the germline V gene are SGHNT and YENEEA.

The chain carries TRBV11-3 and TRBJ1-3, with a possible D match to TRBD1 (6 bases). This TCR came from a man under 40 in good health. Sequenced: naive CD8+ T cells sorted from blood. The CDR3 sequence is CASSSNRESGNTIYF. The CDR3 DNA reads as TGTGCCAGCAGCTCTAACAGGGAGTCTGGAAACACCATATATTTT.